The 18 T cell receptor beta chains below were found in one sample sequenced in a study of cytomegalovirus exposure and HLA in healthy donors (dated by TCRdb to the late 2010s). Library preparation was by the immunoSEQ multiplex PCR assay. The multiplex PCR relied on a mix of 60 forward primers for TCR Vbeta segments and 13 reverse primers for TCR Jbeta segments. This immuneACCESS table, as held by TCRdb, lists in-frame sequences with V and J called but not all clones. Of the missing ones, under half trace to an unresolved V gene in checked studies; the others have no known cause. The sample includes 100,000 to 150,000 clones, with about 80% observed a single time. In total, the top ten clones hold 2.7% of the sample. The sample was PBMCs. The receptors originated from a boy aged 2 to 10 in good health and CMV-seronegative.

The sample holds a few counts of this clone. The V and J genes are TRBV4-2 and TRBJ1-1, with D perhaps matching TRBD1 (6 bases). The CDR3 extends over 15 amino acids. Germline V gene lookup returns CDR1 LGHNA and CDR2 YNFKEQ. V was shortened by 1 base and J by 1 base, with 10 bases between the two germline ends. DNA for the CDR3: TGTGCCAGCAGCCAAGCCACAGGGTGGAACACTGAAGCTTTCTTT. Amino acid sequence: CASSQATGWNTEAFF.

The rearrangement uses TRBV6-1 and TRBJ2-5; TRBD2 agrees at 13 bases. Per germline, CDR1 MNHNS and CDR2 SASEGT. The V and J ends lost 4 bases and 5 bases, in that order; junction bases with no gene match: 7. The CDR3 loop spans 16 amino acids. The CDR3 loop is CASSAPLAGGPETQYF. The CDR3 DNA is TGTGCCAGCAGTGCCCCACTAGCGGGAGGGCCTGAGACCCAGTACTTC.

This sequence joins TRBV11-2 and TRBJ1-1; D is perhaps TRBD1 (6 bases). This CDR3 contains 14 residues. V lost 2 bases and J 6 bases, leaving 13 bases between the germline ends. The germline V gene has CDR1 SGHAT and CDR2 FQNNGV. CDR3 in amino acids: CASSLPGGRPEAFF. CDR3 coding DNA: TGTGCCAGCAGCTTACCCGGGGGGCGGCCTGAAGCTTTCTTT.

This chain connects TRBV5-4 to TRBJ2-3, with D possibly TRBD1 on 5 matching bases. The V and J ends lost 6 bases and 0 bases respectively, with 14 bases between them. CDR1 is SGHNT, CDR2 YYREEE, per germline (reference sequence). CDR3 size: 15 residues. CDR3 sequence (DNA): TGTGCCAGCAATCTCCAGGGTTCAAGCACAGATACGCAGTATTTT. Encoded protein: CASNLQGSSTDTQYF.

The V gene is TRBV4-2, the J gene TRBJ2-7; 12 bases map to TRBD2. Germline CDR1 and CDR2: LGHNA and YNFKEQ. The ends lost 0 bases at V and 0 bases at J; junction bases unmatched: 12. This CDR3 comprises 20 residues. The CDR3 DNA sequence: TGTGCCAGCAGCCAAGATTGGTGGACTAGCGGGAATACCTACTCCTACGAGCAGTACTTC. This translates into CASSQDWWTSGNTYSYEQYF.

The gene calls are TRBV5-5 and TRBJ2-1, with TRBD2 as a possible D gene (5 bases). Per the germline V gene, CDR1 is SGHKS and CDR2 is YYEKEE (reference sequence). The CDR3 consists of 12 residues. V was cut by 4 bases and J by 7 bases, with 9 bases left in between. DNA for the CDR3: TGTGCCAGCAGCCTCACGGGAAATGAGCAGTTCTTC. Amino acid sequence: CASSLTGNEQFF. The variable domain in full, completed from reference TRBV5-5 and TRBJ2-1, reads DAGVTQSPTHLIKTRGQQVTLRCSPISGHKSVSWYQQVLGQGPQFIFQYYEKEERGRGNFPDRFSARQFPNYSSELNVNALLLGDSALYLCASSLTGNEQFFGPGTRLTVL.

The V and J genes are TRBV18 and TRBJ1-5; D might be TRBD1 (6 bases). Trimming stripped 2 bases from V and 7 bases from J, with 12 bases between. Germline V CDR1 and CDR2: KGHSH, LQKENI. CDR3 length: 14 amino acids. CDR3 DNA sequence: TGTGCCAGCTCACCAGTTGGGGGCGGACAGCCCCAGCATTTT. It yields the protein CASSPVGGGQPQHF.

The DNA of the CDR3 is TGTGCCAGTAGCCCGTATAGCAATCAGCCCCAGCATTTT. Amino acid sequence: CASSPYSNQPQHF. V gene TRBV19 combines with J gene TRBJ1-5; D call uncertain. This CDR3 comprises 13 residues. Trimming pared 6 bases from V and 0 bases from J, leaving 6 bases between. Germline V gives CDR1 LNHDA, CDR2 SQIVND (reference sequence).

V usage is TRBV29-1 and J usage is TRBJ2-1, with D possibly TRBD1 on 6 matching bases. V was pared by 4 bases and J by 7 bases, with 14 bases between. The CDR3 is 13 amino acids. CDR1 is SQVTM, CDR2 ANQGSEA, per germline. CDR3 residues: CSVVQGWWNEQFF. Written as DNA, the CDR3 is TGCAGCGTTGTTCAGGGGTGGTGGAATGAGCAGTTCTTC.

Comment on this clone: The junction departs from the called germline gene at one end, perhaps through a read error. The V and J genes are TRBV7-9 and TRBJ2-1; 7 bases are a match to TRBD2. CDR1 is SEHNR and CDR2 is FQNEAQ in the germline V gene (reference sequence). The CDR3 extends over 15 amino acids. This CDR3 reads CSSSLREVEGNEQFF. The DNA of the CDR3 is TGTTCCAGCAGCTTACGGGAGGTGGAGGGCAATGAGCAGTTCTTC.

The genes are TRBV2 and TRBJ2-6; no clear D gene. Per germline, CDR1 SNHLY and CDR2 FYNNEI. CDR3 size: 17 residues. Trimming pared 6 bases from V and 2 bases from J, leaving 17 bases between. CDR3 amino acids: CASSPTPRQAGANVLTF. CDR3 in DNA: TGTGCCAGCAGCCCCACACCACGACAAGCTGGGGCCAACGTCCTGACTTTC.

The chain has TRBV18 and TRBJ1-2; possible D gene TRBD1, 6 bases. The CDR3 is made up of 14 amino acids. Trimming left V 2 bases short and J 4 bases short, with 11 bases between. Germline CDR1 and CDR2: KGHSH and LQKENI. The CDR3: CASSPDRSIYGYTF. The CDR3 DNA follows: TGTGCCAGCTCACCAGACAGGTCAATCTATGGCTACACCTTC. The entire variable domain, with the rest obtained from reference TRBV18 and TRBJ1-2, is as follows: NAGVMQNPRHLVRRRGQEARLRCSPMKGHSHVYWYRQLPEEGLKFMVYLQKENIIDESGMPKERFSAEFPKEGPSILRIQQVVRGDSAAYFCASSPDRSIYGYTFGSGTRLTVV.

The chain has TRBV6-5 and TRBJ2-1; 10 bases are a match to TRBD1. V dropped 2 bases and J dropped 7; count of bases not matched to a gene: 5. The CDR3 is 15 residues long. The germline V gene has CDR1 MNHEY and CDR2 SVGAGI. The CDR3 protein is CASSYGAGQGNEQFF. The CDR3 DNA sequence: TGTGCCAGCAGTTACGGGGCGGGACAGGGGAATGAGCAGTTCTTC.

The CDR3 loop reads CASSPWTTRRTGELFF. DNA of the CDR3: TGCGCCAGCAGCCCCTGGACTACCCGGAGGACCGGGGAGCTGTTTTTT. The chain links TRBV5-1 to TRBJ2-2, with TRBD2 as a possible D gene (6 bases). The CDR3 contains 16 residues. Germline V gene lookup returns CDR1 SGHRS and CDR2 YFSETQ. V was pared by 4 bases and J by 5 bases, with 18 bases between.

This clone was counted once. This chain connects TRBV10-2 to TRBJ2-2, with 9 bases identical to TRBD1. The CDR3 is 14 amino acids. V dropped 10 bases and J dropped 6; count of bases not matched to a gene: 9. Germline V lookup: CDR1 WSHSY, CDR2 SAAADI. The CDR3 bases are TGCGCCATAACAGGGGGCGGTAATCCCGGGGAGCTGTTTTTT. This sequence encodes CAITGGGNPGELFF.

The chain combines TRBV7-8 with TRBJ1-1; TRBD1 aligns across 8 bases. From germline, CDR1 is SGHVS and CDR2 FQNEAQ. There are 14 residues in the CDR3. V lost 5 bases to trimming and J lost 3 bases; unmatched junction nucleotides: 5. The chain's CDR3 is CASSPQTGDTEAFF. CDR3 DNA sequence: TGTGCCAGCAGCCCCCAGACAGGGGACACTGAAGCTTTCTTT.

The rearrangement links TRBV6-1 to TRBJ2-1, with D hard to call. The V gene's germline CDR1 is MNHNS and CDR2 SASEGT. The CDR3 is 15 residues long. Between the trimmed V and J ends, which lost 8 bases and 4 bases, there was a span of 18 bases. CDR3: CASETTRREYNEQFF. Here the CDR3 DNA reads TGTGCCAGCGAAACTACCCGACGAGAGTACAATGAGCAGTTCTTC.

V gene TRBV5-6 combines with J gene TRBJ1-1, with 12 nucleotides matching TRBD1. The germline V gene has CDR1 SGHDT and CDR2 YYEEEE. This CDR3 contains 18 residues. The V and J ends lost 5 bases and 5 bases, in that order; junction bases with no gene match: 16. DNA for the CDR3: TGTGCCAGCAGGGTAGGCCGGGACAGGGGGCACCTTACGACTGAAGCTTTCTTT. Translating it yields CASRVGRDRGHLTTEAFF.